The 17 T cell receptor beta chains given below trace back to one sample, sequenced in a study of T cell responses to AZD1222 COVID-19 vaccine. Profiled with immunoSEQ multiplex PCR; TCRdb holds only in-frame clones, not every one. The sample shows about 110,000 clones, around 90% of them seen only once. Here the sequenced sample was peripheral blood, taken on day 0 of AZD1222 vaccination. The receptor set was obtained from an adult in good health.

As to this clone: One end of the junction does not line up with germline, which may come from a read error. The chain is built from TRBV5-1 and TRBJ2-5; 12 nucleotides match TRBD1. CDR3 size: 14 residues. Germline values: CDR1 SGHRS, CDR2 YFSETQ. The CDR3 reads CASSSSGTGGDLHF. In nucleotides, the CDR3 is TGCGCCAGCAGCTCCTCCGGGACAGGGGGCGATTTGCACTTC.

CDR3: CASSLGVGTNVYKSAQYF. In nucleotides, the CDR3 is TGTGCCAGCAGCTTAGGCGTCGGGACTAACGTATACAAGTCGGCCCAGTACTTC. The genes are TRBV7-9 and TRBJ2-5; 7 bases map to TRBD2. The J segment lost 9 bases and the V segment lost 1 base, leaving 20 bases of the junction unmatched. This CDR3 has 18 residues. The V gene's germline CDR1 is SEHNR and CDR2 FQNEAQ (reference sequence).

V and J are TRBV27 and TRBJ1-6, with TRBD1 matching 9 bases. The CDR3 totals 16 residues. The ends lost 5 bases at V and 3 bases at J; junction bases unmatched: 5. The V gene's germline CDR1 is MNHEY and CDR2 SMNVEV (reference sequence). The CDR3 region is CASSLRDRVYNSPLHF. In DNA form, the CDR3 reads TGTGCCAGCAGTCTCCGGGACAGGGTCTATAATTCACCCCTCCACTTT.

The chain recombines TRBV5-5 with TRBJ1-5, with D hard to call. CDR3 length: 12 residues. Germline V lookup: CDR1 SGHKS, CDR2 YYEKEE (reference sequence). Trimming removed 4 bases at V and 10 bases at J, with 12 bases between. CDR3 nucleotides: TGTGCCAGCAGCCTGGAGGGATCTCCCCAGCATTTT. Protein product: CASSLEGSPQHF.

This clone was counted once. This chain joins TRBV5-1 and TRBJ1-2, with 10 bases aligning to TRBD1. The CDR3 is 17 amino acids. From germline, CDR1 is SGHRS and CDR2 YFSETQ. Unmatched junction bases numbered 13, after V lost 4 bases and J lost 4 bases. The CDR3 nucleotides read TGCGCCAGCAGCCTAGGCAACCGGGACAGGGGAAGCTATGGCTACACCTTC. Translating gives CASSLGNRDRGSYGYTF.

This rearrangement joins TRBV4-2 to TRBJ1-2; D is ambiguous. This CDR3 contains 15 residues. CDR1 LGHNA and CDR2 YNFKEQ come from the germline V gene. V was cut by 0 bases and J by 1 base, with 9 bases left in between. The CDR3 is CASSQDRDVNYGYTF. The CDR3 nucleotides are TGTGCCAGCAGCCAAGATCGAGACGTTAACTATGGCTACACCTTC.

The chain joins TRBV11-2 to TRBJ1-2; a possible D gene is TRBD1 (5 bases). Trimming took off 5 bases at V and 7 bases at J, with 20 bases between the two ends. CDR1 and CDR2 from the germline V gene are SGHAT and FQNNGV. This CDR3 has 15 residues. CDR3 residues: CASSPDKRDFAGYTF. For the CDR3, the DNA is TGTGCCAGCAGCCCCGACAAAAGGGACTTCGCTGGCTACACCTTC.

The V and J genes are TRBV9 and TRBJ2-1; D ambiguous. With 2 bases removed from V and 9 bases from J, the gap between germline ends came to 18 bases. This CDR3 is 15 amino acids long. Germline CDR1 and CDR2: SGDLS and YYNGEE. The CDR3 protein is CASSVPPTGDGEQFF. CDR3 nucleotide sequence: TGTGCCAGCAGCGTCCCCCCCACCGGTGACGGTGAGCAGTTCTTC. Full variable domain (rest looked up from reference TRBV9 and TRBJ2-1): DSGVTQTPKHLITATGQRVTLRCSPRSGDLSVYWYQQSLDQGLQFLIQYYNGEERAKGNILERFSAQQFPDLHSELNLSSLELGDSALYFCASSVPPTGDGEQFFGPGTRLTVL.

The rearrangement links TRBV4-2 to TRBJ2-5; TRBD2 aligns across 12 bases. There are 20 residues in the CDR3. The V gene end was trimmed by 3 bases and the J gene end by 5 bases; junction bases not matched to a gene: 19. Germline V CDR1 and CDR2: LGHNA, YNFKEQ. The CDR3 region has the DNA TGTGCCAGCAGCCAGGAAAAGGGATATGGACTAGCGGGAATAGAGGAGACCCAGTACTTC. It is translated as CASSQEKGYGLAGIEETQYF.

The chain employs TRBV19 and TRBJ1-2, with D perhaps TRBD1 (5 bases). Trimming pared 3 bases from V and 4 bases from J, leaving 18 bases between. The CDR3 sequence is 16 residues long. Germline lookup yields CDR1 LNHDA and CDR2 SQIVND (reference sequence). Here the CDR3 reads CASSMEAGPRIYGYTF. CDR3 in DNA: TGTGCCAGTAGTATGGAGGCGGGGCCCCGGATCTATGGCTACACCTTC.

The chain employs TRBV5-1 and TRBJ1-2; possibly TRBD1 for D (5 bases). With 2 bases removed from V and 6 bases from J, the gap between germline ends came to 8 bases. Per germline, CDR1 SGHRS and CDR2 YFSETQ. The CDR3 has 12 residues. CDR3: CASSFSGNGYTF. In nucleotides, the CDR3 is TGCGCCAGCAGCTTTTCAGGGAATGGCTACACCTTC.

This rearrangement joins TRBV6-5 to TRBJ1-1, with D unclear. This CDR3 is built from 14 residues. V was cut by 7 bases and J by 2 bases, with 14 bases left in between. Germline-derived CDR1 and CDR2 are MNHEY and SVGAGI. In DNA, the CDR3 is TGTGCCAGCAACGAGCGTGCGGGAAACACTGAAGCTTTCTTT. Translating it yields CASNERAGNTEAFF.

The chain uses TRBV28 and TRBJ1-1; no definite D call. Germline CDR1 is MDHEN and CDR2 is SYDVKM. The CDR3 covers 11 residues. V was shortened by 1 base and J by 11 bases, with 8 bases between the two germline ends. CDR3 region: CASSLYLDAFF. DNA for the CDR3: TGTGCCAGCAGTTTATATCTGGATGCTTTCTTT.

This rearrangement joins TRBV19 to TRBJ1-4; D is uncertain. Germline V CDR1 and CDR2: LNHDA, SQIVND (reference sequence). The CDR3 covers 13 residues. Trimming took 4 bases from V and 8 from J, leaving 11 bases between them. The CDR3 sequence: CASSRRQREKLFF. The CDR3 region has the DNA TGTGCCAGTAGTAGAAGACAAAGAGAAAAACTGTTTTTT. Filled out from reference TRBV19 and TRBJ1-4, the complete variable domain reads DGGITQSPKYLFRKEGQNVTLSCEQNLNHDAMYWYRQDPGQGLRLIYYSQIVNDFQKGDIAEGYSVSREKKESFPLTVTSAQKNPTAFYLCASSRRQREKLFFGSGTQLSVL.

The chain joins TRBV10-3 to TRBJ1-1, with TRBD1 identical over 7 bases. There are 15 residues in the CDR3. The germline V gene has CDR1 ENHRY and CDR2 SYGVKD. J lost 3 bases, V lost 2 bases, and 6 bases had no gene match. The CDR3 protein is CAISEIQGSDTEAFF. CDR3 coding DNA: TGTGCCATCAGTGAGATACAGGGGTCAGACACTGAAGCTTTCTTT.

The chain couples TRBV11-2 to TRBJ2-1; 14 nucleotides align to TRBD2. The J segment lost 8 bases and the V segment lost 1 base, leaving 7 bases of the junction unmatched. The CDR3 loop spans 17 amino acids. CDR1 and CDR2 from the germline V gene are SGHAT and FQNNGV. The CDR3 loop reads CASSLAAGLAGVYEQFF. In DNA, the CDR3 is TGTGCCAGCAGCTTAGCCGCGGGACTAGCGGGAGTATATGAGCAGTTCTTC.

CDR3 DNA: TGTGCCAGCAGCTTAGCTCTGTCGGGGACTAGCGGGGGGGCCCCTTGGGATGAGCAGTTCTTC. This translates into CASSLALSGTSGGAPWDEQFF. This rearrangement joins TRBV7-3 to TRBJ2-1; 16 bases line up with TRBD2. Germline loops: CDR1 SGHTA, CDR2 FQGTGA. The CDR3 is 21 amino acids. J lost 8 bases, V lost 2 bases, and 18 bases had no gene match.